This TCR beta chain stems from a study of metastatic and nonmetastatic thyroid tumors. Study-wide background: Patients with malignant and benign thyroid disease provided blood and tumor or nodule tissue, whose repertoires were compared.

This clone was found many times. Its target is not known. This CDR3 comprises 16 residues. Germline CDR1 and CDR2: MRHNA and SNTAGT. V shed 2 bases, J shed 4 bases, and the junction held 5 bases outside the gene matches. Findings of the study overall: TCR beta diversity was reportedly significantly higher in malignant thyroid tumors than benign nodules, in blood and tumor.

Original processing notes: CDR3 was compared across clinicopathological groups, and the resulting differences were used to build a distant-metastasis classifier for papillary thyroid cancer. TCRdb reanalyzed the PCR reads via MiXCR. These V and J calls originate from TCRdb's pipeline instead of the authors' own analysis. The sample lists around 37,000 clones, approximately 24% occurring once. Patients were all untreated before their thyroid surgery. Sequencing was done on a sample of tumor tissue. The clonotype originates from a female donor with papillary thyroid cancer or a benign thyroid nodule (not recorded which). Some clones in this sample may be carry-over from other donors' samples. The chain uses TRBV6-4 and TRBJ2-3; 11 bases match TRBD2. The CDR3 here is CASSDTIAGGADTQYF. CDR3 bases: TGTGCCAGCAGTGACACTATAGCGGGAGGGGCAGATACGCAGTATTTT.